Listed below are T cell receptor beta chains from one sample, sequenced in a study of T cell responses to AZD1222 COVID-19 vaccine. Clones were sequenced by immunoSEQ multiplex PCR, and TCRdb holds only the in-frame ones, with some missing. The table includes some 91,000 clones, under 90% detected once. This specimen was peripheral blood, taken on day 0 of AZD1222 vaccination. The receptors originated from an adult in good health. Both conserved end residues are part of each CDR3. The order of the fields is D gene, V gene, clone size, J gene, CDR3 protein, CDR3 DNA. The D gene is left open where the match is weak. The listing skips clone size in some rows; elsewhere it reads once, few, many or a size class.

.	TRBV10-3	once	TRBJ1-4	CAISVTGAGEKLFF	TGTGCCATCAGTGTCACGGGGGCAGGTGAAAAACTGTTTTTT
.	TRBV7-2	few	TRBJ2-7	CASSLSGYSEQYF	TGTGCCAGCAGCTTATCAGGCTATTCCGAGCAGTACTTC
.	TRBV6-4	few	TRBJ2-2	CASSDRTGELFF	TGTGCCAGCAGTGACCGGACCGGGGAGCTGTTTTTT
TRBD1	TRBV16	.	TRBJ1-1	CASSHLYDRGGEAFF	TGTGCCAGCAGCCACTTATATGACAGGGGTGGTGAAGCTTTCTTT
.	TRBV18	.	TRBJ1-2	CASSPPTADYGYTF	TGTGCCAGCTCACCACCGACAGCCGACTATGGCTACACCTTC
.	TRBV3-1/TRBV3-2	.	TRBJ1-2	CASSQEGSYGYTF	TGTGCCAGCAGCCAAGAGGGGAGCTATGGCTACACCTTC
.	TRBV10-3	.	TRBJ2-3	CATQGPGTDTQYF	TGTGCCACTCAGGGACCTGGCACAGATACGCAGTATTTT
.	TRBV29-1	few	TRBJ1-2	CSVDDGGGSYGYTF	TGCAGCGTTGACGACGGGGGCGGCAGCTATGGCTACACCTTC
TRBD2	TRBV15	few	TRBJ2-1	CATGTSGRRVYNEQFF	TGTGCCACCGGGACTAGCGGGAGGCGGGTCTACAATGAGCAGTTCTTC
.	TRBV12-3/TRBV12-4	.	TRBJ1-2	CASRGVGTYGYTF	TGTGCCAGCAGAGGGGTAGGGACCTATGGCTACACCTTC
.	TRBV6-5	.	TRBJ2-3	CASVLGQDADTQYF	TGTGCCAGCGTCTTGGGGCAGGACGCAGATACGCAGTATTTT
TRBD1	TRBV6-5	.	TRBJ1-2	CASGQGYGYTF	TGTGCCAGCGGACAGGGGTATGGCTACACCTTC
TRBD1	TRBV30	.	TRBJ1-1	CAWSVRTGIPSTEAFF	TGTGCCTGGAGTGTCCGGACAGGAATACCGAGCACTGAAGCTTTCTTT
TRBD1	TRBV6-5	once	TRBJ2-5	CASSLWTGRLETQYF	TGTGCCAGCAGCCTCTGGACAGGGAGGTTGGAGACCCAGTACTTC
TRBD2	TRBV7-6	.	TRBJ2-1	CASSLGSGRLGSEQFF	TGTGCCAGCAGCTTAGGTAGCGGGAGGCTCGGAAGTGAGCAGTTCTTC
.	TRBV6-5	.	TRBJ2-7	CASGAGYEQYF	TGTGCCAGTGGGGCAGGATACGAGCAGTACTTC